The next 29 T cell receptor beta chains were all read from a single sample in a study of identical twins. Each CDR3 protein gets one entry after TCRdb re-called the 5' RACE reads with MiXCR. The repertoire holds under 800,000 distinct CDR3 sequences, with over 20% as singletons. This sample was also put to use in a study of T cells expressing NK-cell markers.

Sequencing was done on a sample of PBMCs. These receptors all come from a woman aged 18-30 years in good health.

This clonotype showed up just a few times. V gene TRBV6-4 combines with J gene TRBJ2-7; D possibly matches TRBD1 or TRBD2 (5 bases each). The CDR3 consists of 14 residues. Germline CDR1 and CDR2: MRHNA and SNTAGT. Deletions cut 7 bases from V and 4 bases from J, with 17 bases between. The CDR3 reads CASKQVWDQYEQYF. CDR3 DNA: TGTGCCAGCAAACAAGTTTGGGACCAATACGAGCAGTACTTC.

CDR3 amino acids: CASSSWAHRLRGEQFF. Here the CDR3 DNA reads TGTGCCAGCAGTTCGTGGGCCCATAGACTAAGGGGTGAGCAGTTCTTC. The chain recombines TRBV12-3 or TRBV12-4 with TRBJ2-1, with D possibly being TRBD1 or TRBD2 (5 bases each). The CDR3 length is 16 residues. Trimming stripped 4 bases from V and 9 bases from J, with 22 bases between.

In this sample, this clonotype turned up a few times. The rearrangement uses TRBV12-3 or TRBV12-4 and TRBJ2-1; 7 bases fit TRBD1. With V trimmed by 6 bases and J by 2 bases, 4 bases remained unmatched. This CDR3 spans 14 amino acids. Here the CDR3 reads CASRRTGPYNEQFF. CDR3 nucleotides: TGTGCCAGCAGGCGGACAGGCCCCTACAATGAGCAGTTCTTC.

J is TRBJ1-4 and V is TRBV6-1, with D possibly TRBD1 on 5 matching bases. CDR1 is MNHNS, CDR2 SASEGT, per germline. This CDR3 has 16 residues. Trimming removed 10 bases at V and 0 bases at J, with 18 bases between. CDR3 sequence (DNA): TGTGCCACCTTCCCCCGGGACGCCTCAACTAATGAAAAACTGTTTTTT. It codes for CATFPRDASTNEKLFF.

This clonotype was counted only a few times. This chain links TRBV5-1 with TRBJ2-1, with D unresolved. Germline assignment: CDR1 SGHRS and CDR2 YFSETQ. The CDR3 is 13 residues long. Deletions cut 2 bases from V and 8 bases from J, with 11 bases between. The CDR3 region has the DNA TGCGCCAGCAGCTTCCTACCGGAAGATGAGCAGTTCTTC. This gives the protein CASSFLPEDEQFF.

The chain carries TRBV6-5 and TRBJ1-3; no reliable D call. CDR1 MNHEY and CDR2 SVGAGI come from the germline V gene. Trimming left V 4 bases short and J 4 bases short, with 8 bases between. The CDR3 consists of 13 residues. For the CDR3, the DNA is TGTGCCAGCAGTTCGGGTGGGGGAAACACCATATATTTT. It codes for CASSSGGGNTIYF.

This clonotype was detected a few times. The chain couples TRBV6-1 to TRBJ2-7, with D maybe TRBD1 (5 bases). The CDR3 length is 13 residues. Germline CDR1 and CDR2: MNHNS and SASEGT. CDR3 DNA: TGTGCGTCGAAGGGGCCGCGCGATAACGAGCAGTACTTC. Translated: CASKGPRDNEQYF.

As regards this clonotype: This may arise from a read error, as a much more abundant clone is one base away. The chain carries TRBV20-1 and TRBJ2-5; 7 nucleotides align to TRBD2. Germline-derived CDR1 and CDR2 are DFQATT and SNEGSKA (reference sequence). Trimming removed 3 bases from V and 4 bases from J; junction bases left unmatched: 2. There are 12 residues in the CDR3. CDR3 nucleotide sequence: TGCAGTGCTAGGTGGGGGGGAGAGACCCAGTACTTC. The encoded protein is CSARWGGETQYF.

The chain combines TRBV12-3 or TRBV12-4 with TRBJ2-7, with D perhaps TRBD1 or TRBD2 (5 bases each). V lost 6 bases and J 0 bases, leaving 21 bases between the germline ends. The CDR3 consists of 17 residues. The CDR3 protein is CASSLGRGHGVSYEQYF. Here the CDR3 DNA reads TGTGCCAGCAGCCTTGGGAGAGGACACGGGGTCTCCTACGAGCAGTACTTC.

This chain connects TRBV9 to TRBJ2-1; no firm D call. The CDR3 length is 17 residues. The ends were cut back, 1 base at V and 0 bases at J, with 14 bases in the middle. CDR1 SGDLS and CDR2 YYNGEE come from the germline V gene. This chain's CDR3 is CASSVSIRADSYNEQFF. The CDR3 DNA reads TGTGCCAGCAGCGTAAGTATCCGGGCAGACTCCTACAATGAGCAGTTCTTC.

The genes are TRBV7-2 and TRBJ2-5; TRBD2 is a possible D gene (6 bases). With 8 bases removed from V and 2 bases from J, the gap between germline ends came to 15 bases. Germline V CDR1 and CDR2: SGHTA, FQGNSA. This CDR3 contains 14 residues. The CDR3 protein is CASLRGGAQETQYF. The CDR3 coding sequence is TGTGCCAGCCTACGAGGCGGGGCACAAGAGACCCAGTACTTC. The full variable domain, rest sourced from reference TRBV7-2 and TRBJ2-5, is GAGVSQSPSNKVTEKGKDVELRCDPISGHTALYWYRQSLGQGLEFLIYFQGNSAPDKSGLPSDRFSAERTGGSVSTLTIQRTQQEDSAVYLCASLRGGAQETQYFGPGTRLLVL.

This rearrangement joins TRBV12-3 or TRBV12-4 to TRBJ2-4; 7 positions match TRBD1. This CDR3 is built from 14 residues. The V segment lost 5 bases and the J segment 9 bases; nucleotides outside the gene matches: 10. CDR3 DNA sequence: TGTGCCAGCAGTCCCGGGCAGGGGGTAGGCATTCAGTACTTC. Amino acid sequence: CASSPGQGVGIQYF.

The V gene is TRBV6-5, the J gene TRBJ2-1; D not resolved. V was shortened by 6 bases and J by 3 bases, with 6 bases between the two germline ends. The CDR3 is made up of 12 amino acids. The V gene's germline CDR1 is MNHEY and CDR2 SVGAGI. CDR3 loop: CASRAVYNEQFF. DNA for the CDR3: TGTGCCAGCAGGGCGGTCTACAATGAGCAGTTCTTC.

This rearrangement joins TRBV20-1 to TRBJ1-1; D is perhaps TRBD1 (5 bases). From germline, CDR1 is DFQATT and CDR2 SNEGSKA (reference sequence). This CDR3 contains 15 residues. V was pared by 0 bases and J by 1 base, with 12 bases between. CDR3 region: CSARDGTLGNTEAFF. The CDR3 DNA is TGCAGTGCTAGAGATGGGACGTTGGGGAACACTGAAGCTTTCTTT.

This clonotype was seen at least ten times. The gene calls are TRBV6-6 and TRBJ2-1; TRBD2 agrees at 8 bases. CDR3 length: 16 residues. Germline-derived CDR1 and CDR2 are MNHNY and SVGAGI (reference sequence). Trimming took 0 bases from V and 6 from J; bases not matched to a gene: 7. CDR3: CASSYSNPLAGNEQFF. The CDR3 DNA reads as TGTGCCAGCAGTTACTCGAACCCGCTAGCGGGCAATGAGCAGTTCTTC.

The chain's CDR3 is CASSGGPIYNEQFF. The DNA for the CDR3 is TGTGCCAGCAGTGGGGGACCAATCTACAATGAGCAGTTCTTC. V gene TRBV12-3 or TRBV12-4 combines with J gene TRBJ2-1, with D perhaps TRBD1 or TRBD2 (5 bases each). The CDR3 runs to 14 residues. Deletions cut 5 bases from V and 3 bases from J, with 11 bases between.

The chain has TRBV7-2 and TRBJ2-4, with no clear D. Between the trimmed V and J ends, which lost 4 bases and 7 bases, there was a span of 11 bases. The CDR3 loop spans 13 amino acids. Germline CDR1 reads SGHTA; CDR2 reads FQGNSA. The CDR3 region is CASSSMSWNIQYF. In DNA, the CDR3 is TGTGCCAGCAGCTCTATGAGTTGGAACATTCAGTACTTC.

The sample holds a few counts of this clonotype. As DNA, the CDR3 is TGCAGTGTTAGCGGGGTGACCACAGATACGCAGTATTTT. Amino acid sequence: CSVSGVTTDTQYF. V is TRBV20-1 and J is TRBJ2-3; 8 nucleotides agree with TRBD2. CDR3 length equals 13 residues. J lost 2 bases, V lost 7 bases, and 5 bases had no gene match. Germline V gene sequence: CDR1 DFQATT, CDR2 SNEGSKA (reference sequence).

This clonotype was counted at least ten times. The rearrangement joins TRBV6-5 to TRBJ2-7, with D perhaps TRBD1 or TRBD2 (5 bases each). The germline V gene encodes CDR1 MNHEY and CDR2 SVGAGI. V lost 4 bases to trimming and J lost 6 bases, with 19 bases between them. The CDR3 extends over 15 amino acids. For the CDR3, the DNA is TGTGCCAGCAGTTCCCGGGGACGGGGAAACAGCGAGCAGTACTTC. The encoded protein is CASSSRGRGNSEQYF.

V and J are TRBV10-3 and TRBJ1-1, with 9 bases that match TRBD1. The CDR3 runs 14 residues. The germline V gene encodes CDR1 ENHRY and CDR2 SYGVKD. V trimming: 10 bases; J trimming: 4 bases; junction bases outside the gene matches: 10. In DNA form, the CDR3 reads TGTGCCACCCTCCTGGGACAGGGCGCCACTGAAGCTTTCTTT. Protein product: CATLLGQGATEAFF.

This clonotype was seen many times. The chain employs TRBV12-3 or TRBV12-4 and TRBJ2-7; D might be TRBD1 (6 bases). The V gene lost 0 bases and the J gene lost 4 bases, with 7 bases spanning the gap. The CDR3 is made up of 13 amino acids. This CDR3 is CASSLARGYEQYF. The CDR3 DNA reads TGTGCCAGCAGTTTAGCCAGGGGATACGAGCAGTACTTC.

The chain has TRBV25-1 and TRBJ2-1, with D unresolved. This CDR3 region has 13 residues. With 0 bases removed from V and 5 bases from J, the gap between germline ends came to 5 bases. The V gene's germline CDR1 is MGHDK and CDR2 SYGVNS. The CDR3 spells CASSEYKDNEQFF. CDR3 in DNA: TGTGCCAGCAGTGAATATAAGGACAATGAGCAGTTCTTC. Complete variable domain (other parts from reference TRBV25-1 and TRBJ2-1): EADIYQTPRYLVIGTGKKITLECSQTMGHDKMYWYQQDPGMELHLIHYSYGVNSTEKGDLSSESTVSRIRTEHFPLTLESARPSHTSQYLCASSEYKDNEQFFGPGTRLTVL.

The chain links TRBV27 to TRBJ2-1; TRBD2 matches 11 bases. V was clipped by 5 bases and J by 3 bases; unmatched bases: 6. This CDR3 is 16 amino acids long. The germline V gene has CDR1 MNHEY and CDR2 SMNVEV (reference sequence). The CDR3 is CASSTRGLAVYNEQFF. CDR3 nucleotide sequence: TGTGCCAGCAGTACTCGGGGACTAGCGGTCTACAATGAGCAGTTCTTC.

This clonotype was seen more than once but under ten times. The CDR3 DNA sequence: TGTGCCAGCAGTTACTCATGGGGGATGGAGCGCGAGCAGTACTTC. This codes for CASSYSWGMEREQYF. The chain is built from TRBV6-5 and TRBJ2-7; either TRBD1 or TRBD2 may fit D (5 bases each). Germline V gene lookup returns CDR1 MNHEY and CDR2 SVGAGI. Trimming left V 0 bases short and J 6 bases short, with 15 bases between. The CDR3 runs to 15 residues.

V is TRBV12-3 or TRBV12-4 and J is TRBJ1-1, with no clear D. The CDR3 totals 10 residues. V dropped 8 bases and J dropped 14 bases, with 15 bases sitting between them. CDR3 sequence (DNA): TGTGCCAGCGGACTTTCGGTGCTGTTCTTT. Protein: CASGLSVLFF.

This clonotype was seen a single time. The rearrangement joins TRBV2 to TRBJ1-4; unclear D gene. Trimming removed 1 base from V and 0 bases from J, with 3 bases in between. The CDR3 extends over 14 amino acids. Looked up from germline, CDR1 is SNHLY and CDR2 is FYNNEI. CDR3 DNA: TGTGCCAGCAGTGAAGGATCAACTAATGAAAAACTGTTTTTT. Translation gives CASSEGSTNEKLFF. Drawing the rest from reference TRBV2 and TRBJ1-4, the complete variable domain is EPEVTQTPSHQVTQMGQEVILRCVPISNHLYFYWYRQILGQKVEFLVSFYNNEISEKSEIFDDQFSVERPDGSNFTLKIRSTKLEDSAMYFCASSEGSTNEKLFFGSGTQLSVL.

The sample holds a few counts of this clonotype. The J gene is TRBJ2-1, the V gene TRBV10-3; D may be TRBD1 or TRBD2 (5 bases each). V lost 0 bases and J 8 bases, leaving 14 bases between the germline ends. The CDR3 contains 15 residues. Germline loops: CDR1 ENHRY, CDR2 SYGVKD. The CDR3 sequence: CAISESGTHAYEQFF. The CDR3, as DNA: TGTGCCATCAGTGAGTCAGGGACCCACGCCTATGAGCAGTTCTTC.

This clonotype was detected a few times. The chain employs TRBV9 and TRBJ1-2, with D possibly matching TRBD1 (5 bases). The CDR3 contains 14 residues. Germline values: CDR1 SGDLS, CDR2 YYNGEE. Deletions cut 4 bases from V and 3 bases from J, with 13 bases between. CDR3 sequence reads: CASSPAGRYYGYTF. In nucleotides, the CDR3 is TGTGCCAGCAGCCCAGCGGGACGGTACTATGGCTACACCTTC.

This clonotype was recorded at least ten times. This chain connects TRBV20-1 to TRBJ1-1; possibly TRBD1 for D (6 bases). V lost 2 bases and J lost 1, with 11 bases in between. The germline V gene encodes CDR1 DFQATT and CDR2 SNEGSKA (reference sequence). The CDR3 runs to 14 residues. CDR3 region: CSARQVDRNTEAFF. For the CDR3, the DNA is TGCAGTGCTAGACAAGTGGACAGGAACACTGAAGCTTTCTTT.